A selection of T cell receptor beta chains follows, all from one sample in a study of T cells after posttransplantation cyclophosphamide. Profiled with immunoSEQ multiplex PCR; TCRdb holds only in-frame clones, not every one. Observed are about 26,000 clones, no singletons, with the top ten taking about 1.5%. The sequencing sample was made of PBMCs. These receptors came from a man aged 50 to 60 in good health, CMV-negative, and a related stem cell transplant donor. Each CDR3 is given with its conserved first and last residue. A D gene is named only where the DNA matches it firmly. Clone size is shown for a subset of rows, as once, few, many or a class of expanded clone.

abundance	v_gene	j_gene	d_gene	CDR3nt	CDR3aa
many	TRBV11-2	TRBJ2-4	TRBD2	TGTGCCAGCAGCTCAAGCGGGGGGAGGACCAAAAACATTCAGTACTTC	CASSSSGGRTKNIQYF
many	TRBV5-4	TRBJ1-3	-	TGTGCCAGCAGCTTAGGGGGGGGAGGATCTGGAAACACCATATATTTT	CASSLGGGGSGNTIYF
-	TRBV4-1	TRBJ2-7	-	TGCGCCAGCAGCCAGGGGGACATAAGGGGGGACTACGAGCAGTACTTC	CASSQGDIRGDYEQYF
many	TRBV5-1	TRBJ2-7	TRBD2	TGCGCCAGCAAAGTAGCGGGAGGTTACGAGCAGTACTTC	CASKVAGGYEQYF
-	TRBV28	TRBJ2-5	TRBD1	TGTGCCAGCAGCGCACCGGGACAGGGGGCTCGGGAGCAGTACTTC	CASSAPGQGAREQYF
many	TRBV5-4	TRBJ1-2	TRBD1	TGTGCCAGCAGACCCCGACAGGGACACTATGGCTACACCTTC	CASRPRQGHYGYTF
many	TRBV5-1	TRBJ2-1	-	TGCGCCAGCAGCCCTACGGACAACAACCTATACAATGAGCAGTTCTTC	CASSPTDNNLYNEQFF
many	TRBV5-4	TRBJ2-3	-	TGTGCCAGCAGCGTGGGCCAGGGTGGTACGCAGTATTTT	CASSVGQGGTQYF
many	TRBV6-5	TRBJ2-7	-	TGTGCCAGCACCTTACGACAGGGAGGTTATTACGAGCAGTACTTC	CASTLRQGGYYEQYF
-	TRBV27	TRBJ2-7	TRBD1	TGTGCCAGCAGTTATGGCAGGGGGATTTCCTACGAGCAGTACTTC	CASSYGRGISYEQYF
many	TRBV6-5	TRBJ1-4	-	TGTGCCAGCAGTTACTCGGAGGGGTGGGAAAAACTGTTTTTT	CASSYSEGWEKLFF
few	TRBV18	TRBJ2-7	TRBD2	TGTGCCGGCTCGGGGGGACTAGCGGGGGTTTCATACGAGCAGTACTTC	CAGSGGLAGVSYEQYF
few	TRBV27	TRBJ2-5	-	TGCGCCAGCAGTTTAAAGTCGGTCCAAGAGACCCAGTACTTC	CASSLKSVQETQYF
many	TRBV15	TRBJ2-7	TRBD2	TGTGCCACCAGCAGAGCTAGCGGGCTATACGAGCAGTACTTC	CATSRASGLYEQYF
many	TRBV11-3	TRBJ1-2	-	TGTGCCAGCAGGAGGCATGTAGTAGACAGAATTTACTATGGCTACACCTTC	CASRRHVVDRIYYGYTF
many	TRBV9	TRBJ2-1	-	TGTGCCAGCAGCCCTGGGACTGTCTCCTACAATGAGCAGTTCTTC	CASSPGTVSYNEQFF
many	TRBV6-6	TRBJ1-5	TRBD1	TGTGCCAGCAGACCGACAGGGACCAATCAGCCCCAGCATTTT	CASRPTGTNQPQHF
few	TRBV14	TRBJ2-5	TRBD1	TGTGCCAGCAGCCATCACCGGGACAGGGGAGAGACCCAGTACTTC	CASSHHRDRGETQYF
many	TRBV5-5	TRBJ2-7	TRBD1	TGTGCCAGCAGCTTGGCGTGGGACAGCTCCTACGAGCAGTACTTC	CASSLAWDSSYEQYF
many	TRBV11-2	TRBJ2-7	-	TGTGCCAGCAGCCGCAGGGTCTACGAGCAGTACTTC	CASSRRVYEQYF
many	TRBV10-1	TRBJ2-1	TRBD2	TGCGCCAGCAGACTAGCGGGAGCCGATGAGCAGTTCTTC	CASRLAGADEQFF
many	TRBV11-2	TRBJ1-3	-	TGTGCCAGCAGCTTAGCACGCCGGTTCGTTCAAACCATATATTTT	CASSLARRFVQTIYF
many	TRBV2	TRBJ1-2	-	TGTGCCCGACACCGCCCGGACAGAGACAGCTATGGCTACACCTTC	CARHRPDRDSYGYTF
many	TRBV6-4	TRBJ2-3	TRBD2	TGTGCCAGCAGTGAACTCCCTAGCGGGGGCACAGATACGCAGTATTTT	CASSELPSGGTDTQYF
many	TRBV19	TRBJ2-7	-	TGTGCCAGTAGTGTGGACTGGAACTACGAGCAGTACTTC	CASSVDWNYEQYF